Shown below are 27 T cell receptor beta chains from a single sample sequenced in a study of blood T cell repertoires in COVID-19. Sequenced by immunoSEQ multiplex PCR; TCRdb stores in-frame clones only, minus some. In the table there are 250,000 or so clones, 91% of which are singletons. The sequencing input was PBMCs or T cells enriched from blood (not recorded which). The source of these receptors is a human donor in a cohort exposed to, infected with or recovered from COVID-19 (not recorded which). The donor label of this sample is uncertain.

V is TRBV5-6 and J is TRBJ1-2; maybe TRBD1 (5 bases). Germline V gene lookup returns CDR1 SGHDT and CDR2 YYEEEE. The CDR3 spans 16 residues. V lost 0 bases, J lost 5 bases, and 17 bases lay in between. The CDR3 DNA reads TGTGCCAGCAGCTTGGATACGGGGGGTCAGCCTTATGGCTACACCTTC. Translating gives CASSLDTGGQPYGYTF. The whole variable domain, remainder taken from reference TRBV5-6 and TRBJ1-2, is DAGVTQSPTHLIKTRGQQVTLRCSPKSGHDTVSWYQQALGQGPQFIFQYYEEEERQRGNFPDRFSGHQFPNYSSELNVNALLLGDSALYLCASSLDTGGQPYGYTFGSGTRLTVV.

V and J are TRBV6-5 and TRBJ2-5, with 8 bases fitting TRBD2. The CDR3 runs 13 residues. Germline V lookup: CDR1 MNHEY, CDR2 SVGAGI. V gave up 7 bases and J gave up 5 bases; unmatched junction bases: 6. The CDR3 region is CASTYPGGETQYF. The CDR3 nucleotides are TGTGCCAGCACCTACCCGGGGGGGGAGACCCAGTACTTC.

The chain combines TRBV3-1 (or the pseudogene TRBV3-2) with TRBJ2-7, with D hard to call. Germline V gene lookup returns CDR1 LGHDT and CDR2 YNNKEL (reference sequence). This CDR3 is built from 13 residues. Deletions cut 3 bases from V and 2 bases from J, with 8 bases between. CDR3 sequence (DNA): TGTGCCAGCAGCCAGGTGGCCCCCTACGAGCAGTACTTC. Protein: CASSQVAPYEQYF.

The chain couples TRBV7-9 to TRBJ1-4; 9 bases agree with TRBD1. CDR1 and CDR2 from the germline V gene are SEHNR and FQNEAQ (reference sequence). CDR3 size: 14 residues. V lost 2 bases, J lost 7 bases, and 2 bases stayed unmatched. The CDR3 reads CASSLTGGSEKLFF. CDR3 bases: TGTGCCAGCAGCTTAACAGGGGGCAGTGAAAAACTGTTTTTT.

The genes are TRBV27 and TRBJ1-4, with D perhaps TRBD1 (5 bases). Germline CDR1 reads MNHEY; CDR2 reads SMNVEV (reference sequence). This CDR3 region has 15 residues. V dropped 6 bases and J dropped 2 bases, with 13 bases sitting between them. The CDR3 reads CASSPSRGTNEKLFF. CDR3 DNA: TGTGCCAGCAGCCCCAGTCGGGGGACTAATGAAAAACTGTTTTTT.

This clone was seen once. The chain has TRBV29-1 and TRBJ2-5, with 9 bases aligning to TRBD1. CDR1 and CDR2 (germline): SQVTM, ANQGSEA. V was pared by 7 bases and J by 5 bases, with 8 bases of the junction left unmatched. There are 13 residues in the CDR3. The CDR3 region has the DNA TGCAGCGCCGGGGACAGGGAAGGGGAGACCCAGTACTTC. Protein product: CSAGDREGETQYF. The whole variable domain, filled in from reference TRBV29-1 and TRBJ2-5, reads SAVISQKPSRDICQRGTSLTIQCQVDSQVTMMFWYRQQPGQSLTLIATANQGSEATYESGFVIDKFPISRPNLTFSTLTVSNMSPEDSSIYLCSAGDREGETQYFGPGTRLLVL.

The J gene is TRBJ2-3, the V gene TRBV5-1; D is possibly TRBD2 (6 bases). CDR1 is SGHRS, CDR2 YFSETQ, per germline. This CDR3 comprises 15 residues. V gave up 4 bases and J gave up 0 bases, with 12 bases separating them. The CDR3 protein is CASSRLVTSTDTQYF. CDR3 DNA: TGCGCCAGCAGCAGACTAGTAACTAGCACAGATACGCAGTATTTT.

This clone was seen a single time. The CDR3 loop reads CATSDFGTGTGDNQPQHF. In nucleotides, the CDR3 is TGTGCCACCAGTGATTTTGGTACCGGGACAGGGGACAATCAGCCCCAGCATTTT. The chain uses TRBV24-1 and TRBJ1-5; TRBD1 matches at 10 bases. The CDR3 contains 18 residues. The germline gives CDR1 KGHDR, CDR2 SFDVKD. The ends lost 1 base at V and 3 bases at J; junction bases unmatched: 8.

The genes are TRBV2 and TRBJ2-5, with D possibly matching TRBD1 (6 bases). There are 14 residues in the CDR3. V lost 4 bases and J lost 4, with 13 bases in between. The V gene's germline CDR1 is SNHLY and CDR2 FYNNEI. CDR3 sequence reads: CASSGAQGRETQYF. The CDR3 DNA reads TGTGCCAGCAGTGGAGCACAGGGTCGAGAGACCCAGTACTTC.

The chain uses TRBV12-3 or TRBV12-4 and TRBJ2-7, with D possibly matching TRBD1 (6 bases). V dropped 4 bases and J dropped 2 bases, with 9 bases sitting between them. The CDR3 length is 13 residues. CDR3 amino acids: CASSSGTPYEQYF. Written as DNA, the CDR3 is TGTGCCAGCAGTTCCGGGACACCCTACGAGCAGTACTTC.

This rearrangement joins TRBV10-2 to TRBJ1-5; tentatively, D is TRBD1 (5 bases). Per the germline V gene, CDR1 is WSHSY and CDR2 is SAAADI. The germline V and J ends were trimmed by 0 bases and 5 bases, with 11 bases remaining between them. There are 15 residues in the CDR3. The CDR3 loop reads CASSESGGNYQPQHF. The DNA of the CDR3 is TGCGCCAGCAGTGAGTCGGGGGGGAACTATCAGCCCCAGCATTTT.

This clone was seen a few times. V gene TRBV4-2 combines with J gene TRBJ1-2; 9 bases agree with TRBD1. The CDR3 length is 16 residues. Germline V CDR1 and CDR2: LGHNA, YNFKEQ. V was clipped by 1 base and J by 6 bases; unmatched bases: 9. In nucleotides, the CDR3 is TGTGCCAGCAGCCAAGCTGCCGGGACAGGGCCGGATGGCTACACCTTC. Its protein is CASSQAAGTGPDGYTF.

The V call is TRBV7-8, the J call TRBJ1-2, with 7 bases aligning to TRBD1. The CDR3 length is 14 residues. With V trimmed by 1 base and J by 5 bases, 4 bases remained unmatched. CDR1 is SGHVS and CDR2 is FQNEAQ in the germline V gene. The CDR3 nucleotides read TGTGCCAGCAGCTTAGAGGCAGGGGGATATGGCTACACCTTC. It translates to CASSLEAGGYGYTF.

As to this clone: The sample carries other DNA sequences with the same CDR3. V usage is TRBV18 and J usage is TRBJ1-3; D unclear. The V end lost 3 bases, the J end lost 2 bases, and 5 bases lay between the germline ends. In germline, CDR1 is KGHSH, CDR2 LQKENI. The CDR3 is made up of 13 amino acids. CDR3 in amino acids: CASSPGAGNTIYF. The CDR3 DNA sequence: TGTGCCAGCTCACCGGGCGCTGGAAACACCATATATTTT. Drawing the rest from reference TRBV18 and TRBJ1-3, the complete variable domain is NAGVMQNPRHLVRRRGQEARLRCSPMKGHSHVYWYRQLPEEGLKFMVYLQKENIIDESGMPKERFSAEFPKEGPSILRIQQVVRGDSAAYFCASSPGAGNTIYFGEGSWLTVV.

The V call is TRBV6-5, the J call TRBJ2-4, with TRBD2 matching over 8 bases. Germline CDR1 reads MNHEY; CDR2 reads SVGAGI. V lost 10 bases, J lost 0 bases, and 8 bases stayed unmatched. The CDR3 is 15 amino acids. CDR3 nucleotide sequence: TGTGCCACCTCAGCGGGGGTGCTAGCCAAAAACATTCAGTACTTC. It encodes CATSAGVLAKNIQYF.

The chain carries TRBV2 and TRBJ1-5, with TRBD1 matching 9 bases. Trimming cost V 8 bases and J 3 bases; bases outside gene matches: 2. The CDR3 is made up of 13 amino acids. Germline V gene lookup returns CDR1 SNHLY and CDR2 FYNNEI. CDR3 bases: TGTGCCAGCCGGGACAGGGACAATCAGCCCCAGCATTTT. Protein: CASRDRDNQPQHF.

This clone was detected only a few times. This may stem from a read error, because a much larger clone lies one nucleotide away. The chain is built from TRBV11-2 and TRBJ1-6, with D uncertain. Germline CDR1 SGHAT, CDR2 FQNNGV. CDR3 length: 12 residues. V lost 3 bases to trimming and J lost 7 bases, with 4 bases between them. This chain's CDR3 is CASSFENSPLHF. In DNA, the CDR3 is TGTGCCAGCAGCTTCGAGAATTCACCCCTCCACTTT.

The table lists this clone with a count of one. The CDR3 reads CASRGGVVRPQHF. CDR3 DNA sequence: TGTGCCAGTCGTGGGGGGGTGGTGAGGCCCCAGCATTTT. V is TRBV19 and J is TRBJ1-5; tentatively, D is TRBD1 (5 bases). Germline CDR1 reads LNHDA; CDR2 reads SQIVND (reference sequence). V lost 8 bases to trimming and J lost 9 bases, with 17 bases between them. This CDR3 has 13 residues.

The chain employs TRBV13 and TRBJ1-1; no clear D gene. Trimming removed 5 bases at V and 3 bases at J, with 10 bases between. This CDR3 contains 13 residues. CDR1 and CDR2 (germline): PRHDT, FYEKMQ (reference sequence). CDR3 nucleotides: TGTGCCAGCAGCCCCGTAGTGGACACTGAAGCTTTCTTT. Translating it yields CASSPVVDTEAFF.

This clone was counted once. The chain links TRBV27 to TRBJ2-2, with D uncertain. In germline, CDR1 is MNHEY, CDR2 SMNVEV (reference sequence). This CDR3 is built from 17 residues. Between the trimmed V and J ends, which lost 6 bases and 4 bases, there was a span of 21 bases. The CDR3 sequence is CASRGHSWSGGTGELFF. Here the CDR3 DNA reads TGTGCCAGCAGAGGTCACAGCTGGTCCGGTGGCACCGGGGAGCTGTTTTTT.

The chain uses TRBV4-3 and TRBJ1-2; possibly TRBD1 for D (6 bases). Germline-derived CDR1 and CDR2 are LGHNA and YSLEER. Trimming took off 0 bases at V and 3 bases at J, with 14 bases between the two ends. The CDR3 runs to 16 residues. CDR3 in DNA: TGCGCCAGCAGCCAAGATGGGTCAGGGGCGGACTATGGCTACACCTTC. Translating gives CASSQDGSGADYGYTF.

The genes are TRBV5-1 and TRBJ1-2; D may be TRBD1 (5 bases). Trimming pared 1 base from V and 2 bases from J, leaving 15 bases between. The CDR3 covers 16 residues. Germline lookup yields CDR1 SGHRS and CDR2 YFSETQ. The CDR3 DNA is TGCGCCAGCAGCTTGCGGCCGGGGGACGGGAACTATGGCTACACCTTC. Residues: CASSLRPGDGNYGYTF.

This clone appeared a single time. The chain joins TRBV3-1 (or the pseudogene TRBV3-2) to TRBJ1-3, with D maybe TRBD1 (6 bases). The CDR3 extends over 15 amino acids. Germline values: CDR1 LGHDT, CDR2 YNNKEL (reference sequence). The V and J ends lost 3 bases and 4 bases respectively, with 13 bases between them. This chain's CDR3 is CASSHRGGEGNTIYF. The CDR3, as DNA: TGTGCCAGCAGCCACCGGGGGGGCGAGGGAAACACCATATATTTT.

This clone has more than one count but fewer than ten. The rearrangement uses TRBV12-3 or TRBV12-4 and TRBJ1-2; 7 nucleotides align to TRBD1. With V trimmed by 6 bases and J by 4 bases, 5 bases remained unmatched. The CDR3 length is 13 residues. The DNA of the CDR3 is TGTGCCAGCAGGTCGACAGGGAGCTATGGCTACACCTTC. The encoded protein is CASRSTGSYGYTF.

V and J are TRBV27 and TRBJ2-1; weak D call: TRBD2 (6 bases). With 3 bases removed from V and 3 bases from J, the gap between germline ends came to 9 bases. The CDR3 runs 14 residues. Germline V CDR1 and CDR2: MNHEY, SMNVEV (reference sequence). CDR3 sequence (DNA): TGTGCCAGCAGTTTCCGGGAGATCTACAATGAGCAGTTCTTC. It translates to CASSFREIYNEQFF.

This chain joins TRBV30 and TRBJ1-5; TRBD1 might be the D (5 bases). The ends were cut back, 2 bases at V and 6 bases at J, with 14 bases in the middle. The CDR3 sequence is 14 residues long. Germline V CDR1 and CDR2: GTSNPN, SVGIG (reference sequence). The CDR3 protein is CAWSSRQGLQPQHF. The CDR3 region has the DNA TGTGCCTGGAGTTCAAGGCAGGGACTTCAGCCCCAGCATTTT.

The V gene is TRBV7-9, the J gene TRBJ2-1; D gene ambiguous. V lost 6 bases to trimming and J lost 4 bases, with 13 bases between them. Looked up from germline, CDR1 is SEHNR and CDR2 is FQNEAQ (reference sequence). The CDR3 sequence is 14 residues long. The CDR3 DNA reads as TGTGCCAGCAGACGAGAGGCTACGTACAATGAGCAGTTCTTC. This gives the protein CASRREATYNEQFF.